The rows below give T cell receptor beta chains drawn from one sample of a study of response to subunit inactivated influenza vaccine. TCRdb independently ran MiXCR on the RT-PCR reads; one entry per CDR3 protein. The table has some 520,000 distinct CDR3 sequences, about 15% seen once. The sequenced sample was CD4+ T cells sorted from PBMCs, obtained around 25 months after vaccination. Receptor source: a man between 50 and 69 years old who received an inactivated influenza vaccine. Each CDR3 is given with its conserved first and last residue. The order of the fields is J gene, D gene, clone size, CDR3 length, V gene, CDR3 DNA, CDR3 protein. The D gene is left open where the match is weak. Clone size is stated in some rows and not others, as once, few, many or a class when expanded.

J: TRBJ1-5; D: TRBD1; size: NA; length: 15; V: TRBV19; DNA: TGTGCCAGTAGGGAGGGACAGGGGGCCACTCAGCCCCAGCATTTT; CDR3: CASREGQGATQPQHF
J: TRBJ2-7; D: TRBD1; size: NA; length: 13; V: TRBV20-1; DNA: TGCAGTGCTAGCCGGGACAGGGGTCACGAGCAGTACTTC; CDR3: CSASRDRGHEQYF
J: TRBJ1-1; D: TRBD1; size: few; length: 13; V: TRBV24-1; DNA: TGTGCCACCAGTGGACAGGGCAGCACTGAAGCTTTCTTT; CDR3: CATSGQGSTEAFF
J: TRBJ2-1; D: NA; size: NA; length: 16; V: TRBV5-6; DNA: TGTGCCAGCAGCCCGGGGCCCACTTTGGGGAACAATGAGCAGTTCTTC; CDR3: CASSPGPTLGNNEQFF
J: TRBJ1-6; D: TRBD1; size: NA; length: 13; V: TRBV6-1; DNA: TGTGCCAGCACCGAACAGGGGGCTTCACCCCTCCACTTT; CDR3: CASTEQGASPLHF
J: TRBJ2-7; D: TRBD2; size: NA; length: 13; V: TRBV6-1; DNA: TGTGCCACCCACCCCGGGAGGGCCTACGAGCAGTACTTC; CDR3: CATHPGRAYEQYF
J: TRBJ1-6; D: TRBD1; size: few; length: 16; V: TRBV4-1; DNA: TGCGCCAGCAGCGACGGACAGGGGAGGCCGGTGTCACCCCTCCACTTT; CDR3: CASSDGQGRPVSPLHF
J: TRBJ2-1; D: TRBD2; size: few; length: 17; V: TRBV6-2/TRBV6-3; DNA: TGTGCCAGCAGAGGACTAGCGGGAGGGCCGGCGAAAAATGAGCAGTTCTTC; CDR3: CASRGLAGGPAKNEQFF
J: TRBJ2-2; D: NA; size: NA; length: 14; V: TRBV20-1; DNA: TGCAGTGCTACACTAGGGGTTGATACCGGGGAGCTGTTTTTT; CDR3: CSATLGVDTGELFF
J: TRBJ2-3; D: NA; size: few; length: 14; V: TRBV6-2/TRBV6-3; DNA: TGTGCCAGTGGGAACAGCCGGTTCACAGATACGCAGTATTTT; CDR3: CASGNSRFTDTQYF
J: TRBJ2-4; D: NA; size: few; length: 16; V: TRBV7-8; DNA: TGTGCCAGCAGCTTAGAGGACAGTCAAGCCAAAAACATTCAGTACTTC; CDR3: CASSLEDSQAKNIQYF
J: TRBJ2-2; D: TRBD1; size: NA; length: 16; V: TRBV15; DNA: TGTGCCACCAGCAGACGGACAGGTGCGAACACCGGGGAGCTGTTTTTT; CDR3: CATSRRTGANTGELFF
J: TRBJ2-3; D: TRBD1; size: many; length: 14; V: TRBV28; DNA: TGTGCCAGCTCCGGGGACAGGGTTCCAGATACGCAGTATTTT; CDR3: CASSGDRVPDTQYF
J: TRBJ1-1; D: TRBD1; size: NA; length: 13; V: TRBV20-1; DNA: TGCAGTGCTCAGGGGGGGCCGAACACTGAAGCTTTCTTT; CDR3: CSAQGGPNTEAFF
J: TRBJ2-2; D: TRBD2; size: few; length: 15; V: TRBV12-3/TRBV12-4; DNA: TGTGCCAGCAGTTTCTCTAGCGGGAGTGGCGGGGAGCTGTTTTTT; CDR3: CASSFSSGSGGELFF
J: TRBJ1-5; D: NA; size: many; length: 13; V: TRBV18; DNA: TGTGCCAGCTCACCAGGGAGCAATCAGCCCCAGCATTTT; CDR3: CASSPGSNQPQHF
J: TRBJ1-5; D: TRBD1; size: NA; length: 14; V: TRBV6-2/TRBV6-3; DNA: TGTGCCAGCAGACAAAAGACAGGGGGTCAGCCCCAGCATTTT; CDR3: CASRQKTGGQPQHF
J: TRBJ2-1; D: NA; size: many; length: 11; V: TRBV20-1; DNA: TGCAGTGCTAGAGATCCCAATGAGCAGTTCTTC; CDR3: CSARDPNEQFF
J: TRBJ2-5; D: TRBD1; size: few; length: 17; V: TRBV15; DNA: TGTGCCACCAGCAGACAACCCAAAGACAGGGGAAGGGAGACCCAGTACTTC; CDR3: CATSRQPKDRGRETQYF
J: TRBJ1-6; D: NA; size: few; length: 15; V: TRBV2; DNA: TGTGCCAGCAAACGGTCGTCGGGTGATGGGACACCCCTCCACTTT; CDR3: CASKRSSGDGTPLHF
J: TRBJ2-7; D: NA; size: few; length: 12; V: TRBV20-1; DNA: TGCAGTGCTAGGGGGCCTTTGGAAGAGCAGTACTTC; CDR3: CSARGPLEEQYF
J: TRBJ1-6; D: NA; size: NA; length: 15; V: TRBV27; DNA: TGTGCCAGCAGTCCATCCGGGACCGGAGGTTCACCCCTCCACTTT; CDR3: CASSPSGTGGSPLHF
J: TRBJ1-2; D: TRBD1; size: few; length: 14; V: TRBV28; DNA: TGTGCCAGCAGTCCCGGGACAGGGAAGGATGGCTACACCTTC; CDR3: CASSPGTGKDGYTF
J: TRBJ1-6; D: TRBD1; size: few; length: 14; V: TRBV4-3; DNA: TGCGCCAGCAGCCAAGGGACAGGGGATTCACCCCTCCACTTT; CDR3: CASSQGTGDSPLHF
J: TRBJ2-1; D: NA; size: few; length: 15; V: TRBV29-1; DNA: TGCAGCGTTGAAACCGGGACATTTTCCTACAATGAGCAGTTCTTC; CDR3: CSVETGTFSYNEQFF
J: TRBJ2-1; D: TRBD2; size: NA; length: 14; V: TRBV6-2/TRBV6-3; DNA: TGTGCCAGCAGTTACGGCGGGGGGGCATCTGAGCAGTTCTTC; CDR3: CASSYGGGASEQFF
J: TRBJ2-2; D: NA; size: many; length: 17; V: TRBV4-3; DNA: TGCGCCAGCAGCCAAGAGCAGGGCAGGGGACGCACCGGGGAGCTGTTTTTT; CDR3: CASSQEQGRGRTGELFF
J: TRBJ1-1; D: TRBD1; size: few; length: 17; V: TRBV12-3/TRBV12-4; DNA: TGTGCCAGCAGTTTCCCCACAATTCCAACAGGGGACACTGAAGCTTTCTTT; CDR3: CASSFPTIPTGDTEAFF
J: TRBJ2-3; D: TRBD1; size: few; length: 18; V: TRBV4-3; DNA: TGCGCCAGCAGCCGACAGGGGATGACGAGTACGAACACAGATACGCAGTATTTT; CDR3: CASSRQGMTSTNTDTQYF
J: TRBJ2-5; D: NA; size: few; length: 15; V: TRBV20-1; DNA: TGCAGTGCTCCATTACCGGGACCCATCCAAGAGACCCAGTACTTC; CDR3: CSAPLPGPIQETQYF
J: TRBJ2-5; D: NA; size: few; length: 15; V: TRBV5-1; DNA: TGCGCCAGCAGCTTGGGGGCAGGGATCCAAGAGACCCAGTACTTC; CDR3: CASSLGAGIQETQYF
J: TRBJ2-2; D: NA; size: many; length: 15; V: TRBV10-1; DNA: TGCGCCAGCAGTGATGGTACAGGGAGGTACCGGGAGCTGTTTTTT; CDR3: CASSDGTGRYRELFF
J: TRBJ2-2; D: TRBD1; size: many; length: 17; V: TRBV7-2; DNA: TGTGCCAGCAGCACCCCGGAGGGGACAGGGAACACCGGGGAGCTGTTTTTT; CDR3: CASSTPEGTGNTGELFF
J: TRBJ2-7; D: NA; size: few; length: 12; V: TRBV2; DNA: TGTACCAGCAGTGAAACGCCTTACGAGCAGTACTTC; CDR3: CTSSETPYEQYF
J: TRBJ2-1; D: NA; size: NA; length: 11; V: TRBV20-1; DNA: TGCAGTGCTAGAGATCCCCCGCAGCAGTTCTTC; CDR3: CSARDPPQQFF
J: TRBJ2-3; D: TRBD2; size: NA; length: 14; V: TRBV9; DNA: TGTGCCAGCAGGGCGGGGGTGAACACAGATACGCAGTATTTT; CDR3: CASRAGVNTDTQYF
J: TRBJ2-7; D: TRBD1; size: NA; length: 14; V: TRBV12-3/TRBV12-4; DNA: TGTGCCAGCAGTTTGACGACAGGGATCTACGAGCAGTACTTC; CDR3: CASSLTTGIYEQYF